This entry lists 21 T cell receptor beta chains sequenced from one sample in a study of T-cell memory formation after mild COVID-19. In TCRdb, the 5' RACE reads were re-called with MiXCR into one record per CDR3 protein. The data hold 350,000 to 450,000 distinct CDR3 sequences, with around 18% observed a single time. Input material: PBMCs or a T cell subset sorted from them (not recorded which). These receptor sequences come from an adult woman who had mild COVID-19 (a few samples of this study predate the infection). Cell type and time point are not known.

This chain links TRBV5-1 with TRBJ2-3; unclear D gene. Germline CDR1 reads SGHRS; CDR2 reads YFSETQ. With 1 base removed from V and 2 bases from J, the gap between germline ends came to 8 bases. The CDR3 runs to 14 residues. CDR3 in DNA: TGCGCCAGCAGCTTGAGTACAGCCACAGATACGCAGTATTTT. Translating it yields CASSLSTATDTQYF.

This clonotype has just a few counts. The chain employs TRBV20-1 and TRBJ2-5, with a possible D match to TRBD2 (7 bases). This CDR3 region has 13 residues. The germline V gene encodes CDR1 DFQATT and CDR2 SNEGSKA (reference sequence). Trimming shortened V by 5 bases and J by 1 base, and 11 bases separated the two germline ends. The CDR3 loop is CSADAGAQETQYF. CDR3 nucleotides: TGCAGTGCTGATGCGGGGGCCCAAGAGACCCAGTACTTC.

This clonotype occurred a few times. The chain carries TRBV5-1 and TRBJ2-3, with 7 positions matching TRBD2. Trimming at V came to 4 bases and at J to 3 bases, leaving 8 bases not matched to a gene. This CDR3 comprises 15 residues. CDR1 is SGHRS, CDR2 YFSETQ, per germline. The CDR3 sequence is CASSPGEGGTDTQYF. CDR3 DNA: TGCGCCAGCAGCCCCGGGGAGGGCGGGACAGATACGCAGTATTTT.

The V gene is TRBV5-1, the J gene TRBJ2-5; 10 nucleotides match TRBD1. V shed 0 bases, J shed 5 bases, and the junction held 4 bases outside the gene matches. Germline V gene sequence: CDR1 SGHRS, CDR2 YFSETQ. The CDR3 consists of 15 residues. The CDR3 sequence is CASSLGRTGGETQYF. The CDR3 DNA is TGCGCCAGCAGCTTGGGGCGGACAGGGGGTGAGACCCAGTACTTC.

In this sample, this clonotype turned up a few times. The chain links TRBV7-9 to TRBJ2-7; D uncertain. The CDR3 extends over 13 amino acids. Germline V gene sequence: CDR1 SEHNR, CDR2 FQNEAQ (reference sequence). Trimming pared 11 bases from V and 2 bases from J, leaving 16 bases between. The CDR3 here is CAVGGPSPYEQYF. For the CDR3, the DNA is TGTGCCGTAGGCGGACCATCCCCCTACGAGCAGTACTTC.

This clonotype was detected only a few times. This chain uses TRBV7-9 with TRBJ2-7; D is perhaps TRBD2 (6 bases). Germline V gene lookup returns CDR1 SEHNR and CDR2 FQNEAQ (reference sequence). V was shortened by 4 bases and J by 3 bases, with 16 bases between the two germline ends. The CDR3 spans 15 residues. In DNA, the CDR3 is TGTGCCAGCAGCTCACTGGGGGGAAAAGACTACGAGCAGTACTTC. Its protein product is CASSSLGGKDYEQYF.

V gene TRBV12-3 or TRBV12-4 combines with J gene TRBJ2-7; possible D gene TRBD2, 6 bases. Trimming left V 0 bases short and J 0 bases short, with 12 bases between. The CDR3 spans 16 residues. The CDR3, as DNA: TGTGCCAGCAGTTTAGCGGCGGGGCTGAGCTCCTACGAGCAGTACTTC. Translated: CASSLAAGLSSYEQYF.

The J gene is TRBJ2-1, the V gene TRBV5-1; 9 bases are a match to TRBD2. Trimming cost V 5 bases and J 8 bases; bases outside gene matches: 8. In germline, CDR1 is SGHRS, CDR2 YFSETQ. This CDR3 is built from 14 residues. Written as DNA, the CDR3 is TGCGCCAGCAGTGGTGCGGGGGGGCCCGATGAGCAGTTCTTC. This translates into CASSGAGGPDEQFF.

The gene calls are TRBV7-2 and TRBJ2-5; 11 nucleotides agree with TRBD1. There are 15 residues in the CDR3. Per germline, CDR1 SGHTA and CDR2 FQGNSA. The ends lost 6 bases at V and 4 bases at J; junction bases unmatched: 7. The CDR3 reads CASRSTGTGGETQYF. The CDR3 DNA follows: TGTGCCAGCAGATCAACCGGGACAGGGGGAGAGACCCAGTACTTC.

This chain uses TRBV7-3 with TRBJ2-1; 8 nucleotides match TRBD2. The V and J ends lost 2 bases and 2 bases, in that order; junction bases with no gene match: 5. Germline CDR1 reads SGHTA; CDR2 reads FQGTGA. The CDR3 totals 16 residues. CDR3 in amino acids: CASSLSGGDAYNEQFF. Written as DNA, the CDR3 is TGTGCCAGCAGCTTATCGGGGGGGGACGCCTACAATGAGCAGTTCTTC.

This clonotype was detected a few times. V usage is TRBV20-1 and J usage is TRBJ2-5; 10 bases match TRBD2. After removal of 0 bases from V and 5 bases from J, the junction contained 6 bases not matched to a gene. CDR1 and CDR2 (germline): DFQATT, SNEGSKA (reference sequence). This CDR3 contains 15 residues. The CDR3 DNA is TGCAGTGCTAGAGATCAAGCGGGAGGGCGGGAGACCCAGTACTTC. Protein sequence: CSARDQAGGRETQYF.

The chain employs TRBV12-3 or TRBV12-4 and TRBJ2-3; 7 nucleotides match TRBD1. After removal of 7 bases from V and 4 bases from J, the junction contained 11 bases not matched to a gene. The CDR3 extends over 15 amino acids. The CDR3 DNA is TGTGCCAGCACCCTAGGGACAGCCAAAGCAGATACGCAGTATTTT. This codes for CASTLGTAKADTQYF.

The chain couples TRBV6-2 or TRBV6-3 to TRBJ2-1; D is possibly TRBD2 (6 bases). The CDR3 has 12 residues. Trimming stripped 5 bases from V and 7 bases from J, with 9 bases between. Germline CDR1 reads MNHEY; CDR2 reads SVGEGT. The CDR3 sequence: CASSRAGNEQFF. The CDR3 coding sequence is TGTGCCAGCAGTAGGGCGGGGAATGAGCAGTTCTTC.

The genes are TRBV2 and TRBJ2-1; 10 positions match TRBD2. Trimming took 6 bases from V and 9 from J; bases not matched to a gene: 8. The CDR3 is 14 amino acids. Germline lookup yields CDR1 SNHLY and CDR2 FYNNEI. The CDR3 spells CASRTQRGGVEQFF. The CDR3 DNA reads TGTGCCAGCAGGACCCAGCGGGGGGGCGTTGAGCAGTTCTTC.

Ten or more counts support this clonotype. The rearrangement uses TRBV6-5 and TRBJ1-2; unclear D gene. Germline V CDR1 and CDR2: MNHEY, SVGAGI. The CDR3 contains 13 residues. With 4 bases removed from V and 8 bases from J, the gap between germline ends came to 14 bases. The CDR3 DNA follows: TGTGCCAGCAGTTCCGGGCCCTTCCTGGGCTACACCTTC. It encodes CASSSGPFLGYTF.

The CDR3 region has the DNA TGTGCCAGCAGTTGGACATATGAGCAGTTCTTC. Translated, it gives CASSWTYEQFF. The genes are TRBV2 and TRBJ2-1; a possible D gene is TRBD1 (5 bases). V was shortened by 5 bases and J by 8 bases, with 7 bases between the two germline ends. Germline V gives CDR1 SNHLY, CDR2 FYNNEI. This CDR3 has 11 residues.

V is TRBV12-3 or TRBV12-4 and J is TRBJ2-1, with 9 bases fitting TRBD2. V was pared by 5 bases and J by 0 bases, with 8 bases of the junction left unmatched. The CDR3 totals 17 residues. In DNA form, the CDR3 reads TGTGCCAGCAGTGGGGGAGGTAGCGGGAGCTCCTACAATGAGCAGTTCTTC. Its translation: CASSGGGSGSSYNEQFF.

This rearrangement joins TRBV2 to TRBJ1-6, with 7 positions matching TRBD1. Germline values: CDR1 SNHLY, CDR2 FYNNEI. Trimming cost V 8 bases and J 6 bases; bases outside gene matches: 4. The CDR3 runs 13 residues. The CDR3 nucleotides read TGTGCCAGCCGACAGGGAGGTAATTCACCCCTCCACTTT. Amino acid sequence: CASRQGGNSPLHF.

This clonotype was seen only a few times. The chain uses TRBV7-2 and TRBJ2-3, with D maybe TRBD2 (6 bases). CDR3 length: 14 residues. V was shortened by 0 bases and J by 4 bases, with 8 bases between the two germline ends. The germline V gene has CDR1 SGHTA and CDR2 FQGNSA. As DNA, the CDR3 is TGTGCCAGCAGCTTAGCGGGACTGCCAGATACGCAGTATTTT. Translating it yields CASSLAGLPDTQYF.

CDR3 in amino acids: CASSLVGVGQGDGYTF. The CDR3 DNA reads TGTGCCAGCAGCTTAGTGGGAGTGGGGCAGGGGGATGGCTACACCTTC. This chain links TRBV7-8 with TRBJ1-2; 7 bases map to TRBD1. With V trimmed by 1 base and J by 6 bases, 11 bases remained unmatched. The CDR3 covers 16 residues. Germline CDR1 reads SGHVS; CDR2 reads FQNEAQ.

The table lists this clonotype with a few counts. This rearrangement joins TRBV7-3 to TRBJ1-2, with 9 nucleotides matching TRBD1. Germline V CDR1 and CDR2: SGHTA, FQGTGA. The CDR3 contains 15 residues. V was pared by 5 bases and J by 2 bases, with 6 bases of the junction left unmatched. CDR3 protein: CASSPGTGPNYGYTF. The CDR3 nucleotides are TGTGCCAGCAGCCCAGGGACAGGGCCAAACTATGGCTACACCTTC.